The sequence of this T cell receptor beta chain was determined in a study of T cell responses to AZD1222 COVID-19 vaccine. CDR1 is SQVTM and CDR2 is ANQGSEA in the germline V gene. The ends were cut back, 4 bases at V and 0 bases at J, with 1 base in the middle. There are 11 residues in the CDR3. Clones were read by immunoSEQ multiplex PCR, and TCRdb kept only the in-frame ones, dropping some. Of about 28,000 clones in the sample, more than 70% were seen once. The V call is TRBV29-1, the J call TRBJ1-3; D not certain. The TCR comes from an adult in good health. The specimen was peripheral blood, collected on day 0 of AZD1222 vaccination. In nucleotides, the CDR3 is TGCAGCGTTGCCTCTGGAAACACCATATATTTT. It is translated as CSVASGNTIYF.